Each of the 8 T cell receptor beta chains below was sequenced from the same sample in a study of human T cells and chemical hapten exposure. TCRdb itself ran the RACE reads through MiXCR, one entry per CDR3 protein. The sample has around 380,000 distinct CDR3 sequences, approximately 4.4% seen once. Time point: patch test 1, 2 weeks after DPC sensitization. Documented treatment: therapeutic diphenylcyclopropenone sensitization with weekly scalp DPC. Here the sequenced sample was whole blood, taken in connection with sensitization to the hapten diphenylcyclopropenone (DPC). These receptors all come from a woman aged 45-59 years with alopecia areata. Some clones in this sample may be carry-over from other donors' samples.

The CDR3 region has the DNA TGTGCCAGCAGTTCCGGGACAGCACCCTACGAGCAGTACTTC. This translates into CASSSGTAPYEQYF. The chain recombines TRBV6-5 with TRBJ2-7; 7 bases align to TRBD1. Germline CDR1 is MNHEY and CDR2 is SVGAGI. V lost 4 bases and J lost 2; bases outside the gene matches: 5. This CDR3 is built from 14 residues.

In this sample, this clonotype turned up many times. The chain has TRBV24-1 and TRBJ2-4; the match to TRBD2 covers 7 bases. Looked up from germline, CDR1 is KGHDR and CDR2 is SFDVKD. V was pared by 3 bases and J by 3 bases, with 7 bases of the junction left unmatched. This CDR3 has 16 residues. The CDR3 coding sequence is TGTGCCACCAGTGATGCGGGACGGACTAGCAAAAACATTCAGTACTTC. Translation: CATSDAGRTSKNIQYF.

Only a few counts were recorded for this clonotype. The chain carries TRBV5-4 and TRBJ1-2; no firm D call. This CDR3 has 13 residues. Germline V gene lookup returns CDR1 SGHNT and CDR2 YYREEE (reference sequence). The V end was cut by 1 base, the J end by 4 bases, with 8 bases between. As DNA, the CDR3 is TGTGCCAGCAGCTTGAGGCAGGTCTATGGCTACACCTTC. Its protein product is CASSLRQVYGYTF.

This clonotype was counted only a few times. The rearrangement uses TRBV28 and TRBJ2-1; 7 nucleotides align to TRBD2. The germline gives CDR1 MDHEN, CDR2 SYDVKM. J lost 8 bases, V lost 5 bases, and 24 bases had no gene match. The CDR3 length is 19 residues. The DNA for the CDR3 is TGTGCCAGCAGTCCGCGAAGCCCCCTCGTGCGCGGGAGTACCGATGAGCAGTTCTTC. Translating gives CASSPRSPLVRGSTDEQFF.

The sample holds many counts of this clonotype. The CDR3 bases are TGTGCCAGCAGTTACGGGGGCCGGGGTATCGAGCAGTACTTC. Amino acids: CASSYGGRGIEQYF. The gene calls are TRBV6-5 and TRBJ2-7; possibly TRBD1 for D (6 bases). V was clipped by 2 bases and J by 6 bases, with 14 bases between them. Germline CDR1 and CDR2: MNHEY and SVGAGI. The CDR3 covers 14 residues.

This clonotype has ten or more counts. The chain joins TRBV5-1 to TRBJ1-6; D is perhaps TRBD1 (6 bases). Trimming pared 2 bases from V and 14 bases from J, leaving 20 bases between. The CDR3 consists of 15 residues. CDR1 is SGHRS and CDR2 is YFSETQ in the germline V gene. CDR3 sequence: CASSFASGRGAALHF. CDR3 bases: TGCGCCAGCAGCTTCGCCAGCGGGAGGGGGGCGGCCCTCCACTTT. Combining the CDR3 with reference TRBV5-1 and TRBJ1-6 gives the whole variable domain KAGVTQTPRYLIKTRGQQVTLSCSPISGHRSVSWYQQTPGQGLQFLFEYFSETQRNKGNFPGRFSGRQFSNSRSEMNVSTLELGDSALYLCASSFASGRGAALHFGNGTRLTVT.

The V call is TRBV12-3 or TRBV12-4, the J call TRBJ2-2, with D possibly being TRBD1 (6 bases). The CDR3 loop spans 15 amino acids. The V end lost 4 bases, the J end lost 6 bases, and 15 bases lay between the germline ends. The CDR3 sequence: CASSSHQGSAGELFF. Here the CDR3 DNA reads TGTGCCAGCAGTTCTCATCAGGGGTCCGCCGGGGAGCTGTTTTTT.

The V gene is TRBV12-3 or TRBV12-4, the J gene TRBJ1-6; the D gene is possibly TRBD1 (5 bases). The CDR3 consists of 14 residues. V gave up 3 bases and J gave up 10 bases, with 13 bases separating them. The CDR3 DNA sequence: TGTGCCAGCAGTTTTCAGGGATTAGAATCACCCCTCCACTTT. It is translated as CASSFQGLESPLHF.